This T cell receptor beta chain was obtained from a study of T cell responses to AZD1222 COVID-19 vaccine. This table comes from immunoSEQ multiplex PCR, and its TCRdb copy is limited to in-frame clones, with some not included. Of around 130,000 clones detected, 75% to 90% appear once; the ten largest clones hold roughly 1.6%. CDR1 is ENHRY and CDR2 is SYGVKD in the germline V gene. The CDR3 spans 15 residues. Losses at the gene ends were 6 bases for V and 7 bases for J; bases not matched to a gene: 12. J is TRBJ2-7 and V is TRBV10-3; 10 bases are shared with TRBD1. The source is an adult in good health. Here the sequenced sample was peripheral blood, taken on day 0 of AZD1222 vaccination. CDR3 in DNA: TGTGCCATCAGACGTTCCGGGACAGGGGTGCGGGAGCAGTACTTC. It is translated as CAIRRSGTGVREQYF.